These 3 T cell receptor beta chains share one sample of origin, sequenced in a study of identical twins. TCRdb redid the calling of the 5' RACE reads with MiXCR, one entry per CDR3 protein. The sample lists more than 400,000 distinct CDR3 sequences; about 15% were seen once. These data were also reused for a study on yellow fever vaccine responses in identical twins.

What was sequenced was CD4+ T cells sorted from blood. The receptors stem from a young woman in good health.

The V call is TRBV27, the J call TRBJ1-1; no reliable D call. CDR3 length: 14 amino acids. Germline CDR1 MNHEY, CDR2 SMNVEV (reference sequence). The ends were cut back, 3 bases at V and 1 base at J, with 9 bases in the middle. The CDR3 here is CASSFREKNTEAFF. The DNA for the CDR3 is TGTGCCAGCAGTTTTAGGGAGAAGAACACTGAAGCTTTCTTT.

There are a few counts of this clonotype. The V gene is TRBV10-3, the J gene TRBJ1-1, with D unclear. Germline CDR1 is ENHRY and CDR2 is SYGVKD. The CDR3 sequence is 13 residues long. V lost 4 bases and J lost 2, with 8 bases in between. CDR3: CAISGHLNTEAFF. For the CDR3, the DNA is TGTGCCATCAGTGGACACCTTAACACTGAAGCTTTCTTT.

This clonotype showed up just a few times. CDR3 in amino acids: CASSQSQGSYEQYV. The CDR3 nucleotides read TGCGCCAGCAGCCAATCTCAGGGATCCTACGAGCAGTACGTC. This sequence joins TRBV4-1 and TRBJ2-7; tentative D call: TRBD1 (5 bases). Germline CDR1 reads MGHRA; CDR2 reads YSYEKL. The CDR3 runs to 14 residues. Deletions cut 2 bases from V and 1 base from J, with 9 bases between.